A single sample gave rise to the 31 T cell receptor beta chains below, sequenced in a study of blood T cells in healthy people across ages. PCR was performed a second time for about 7 to 12 cycles using a sample-barcoded 5' primer and a J-beta primer mix. In TCRdb, the 5' RACE reads were re-called with MiXCR into one record per CDR3 protein. The table lists over a million distinct CDR3 sequences, 42% of them singletons, with roughly 7.7% in the top ten. Sequencing used blood. The receptors shown here come from a woman under 30 in good health.

The chain couples TRBV6-5 to TRBJ2-7; 9 nucleotides match TRBD2. The J segment lost 3 bases and the V segment lost 5 bases, leaving 5 bases of the junction unmatched. In germline, CDR1 is MNHEY, CDR2 SVGAGI. CDR3 length: 14 residues. The CDR3 loop reads CASSTSGRFYEQYF. CDR3 in DNA: TGTGCCAGCAGTACGAGCGGGAGGTTCTACGAGCAGTACTTC.

This clonotype was observed a handful of times. V usage is TRBV6-6 and J usage is TRBJ2-1; 13 bases are a match to TRBD2. The CDR3 runs 16 residues. Germline loops: CDR1 MNHNY, CDR2 SVGAGI (reference sequence). V shed 0 bases, J shed 9 bases, and the junction held 5 bases outside the gene matches. CDR3 sequence reads: CASSYSTSGGAVEQFF. CDR3 DNA sequence: TGTGCCAGCAGTTACTCAACTAGCGGGGGGGCGGTTGAGCAGTTCTTC.

The chain carries TRBV10-2 and TRBJ2-3; TRBD1 aligns across 8 bases. The CDR3 sequence is 16 residues long. Germline values: CDR1 WSHSY, CDR2 SAAADI. Trimming at V came to 7 bases and at J to 6 bases, leaving 15 bases not matched to a gene. The CDR3 DNA follows: TGCGCCAGCACGCTTACCAGGGGGCCCTCCCAGGATACGCAGTATTTT. Protein: CASTLTRGPSQDTQYF.

This chain joins TRBV20-1 and TRBJ2-1; TRBD1 is a possible D gene (6 bases). V lost 0 bases, J lost 8 bases, and 17 bases lay in between. Germline lookup yields CDR1 DFQATT and CDR2 SNEGSKA (reference sequence). The CDR3 covers 15 residues. This CDR3 reads CSARDPGGAGDEQFF. CDR3 nucleotides: TGCAGTGCTAGAGACCCGGGTGGGGCAGGGGATGAGCAGTTCTTC.

V and J are TRBV6-4 and TRBJ2-1; possibly TRBD1 for D (6 bases). Germline CDR1 and CDR2: MRHNA and SNTAGT. Trimming stripped 8 bases from V and 12 bases from J, with 17 bases between. The CDR3 spans 12 residues. The CDR3 spells CASLNPTGGQFF. The CDR3 DNA reads TGTGCCAGCCTAAACCCGACAGGCGGGCAGTTCTTC.

The chain has TRBV7-2 and TRBJ2-3; D may be TRBD2 (6 bases). The CDR3 totals 14 residues. V lost 0 bases and J lost 6, with 10 bases in between. Germline V gives CDR1 SGHTA, CDR2 FQGNSA. In nucleotides, the CDR3 is TGTGCCAGCAGCTTAGCAACTAGCTCGGATACGCAGTATTTT. Residues: CASSLATSSDTQYF.

The chain carries TRBV6-6 and TRBJ2-6; no reliable D call. Per germline, CDR1 MNHNY and CDR2 SVGAGI (reference sequence). V gave up 2 bases and J gave up 6 bases, with 11 bases separating them. The CDR3 contains 15 residues. Here the CDR3 DNA reads TGTGCCAGCAGTTACGGGAAGTCCGAGGCCAACGTCCTGACTTTC. This codes for CASSYGKSEANVLTF.

The chain has TRBV2 and TRBJ2-1; 14 bases match TRBD2. Germline assignment: CDR1 SNHLY and CDR2 FYNNEI. The CDR3 has 16 amino acids. J gave up 8 bases and V 5 bases, and 8 bases lay outside the gene matches. The CDR3 loop is CASSRTSGGMVDEQFF. The CDR3 bases are TGTGCCAGCAGTAGGACTAGCGGGGGGATGGTCGATGAGCAGTTCTTC.

The genes are TRBV2 and TRBJ2-5; 8 bases align to TRBD2. The CDR3 has 14 amino acids. Germline CDR1 and CDR2: SNHLY and FYNNEI. Losses at the gene ends were 7 bases for V and 11 bases for J; bases not matched to a gene: 15. CDR3 DNA: TGTGCCAGCATCCTTAGCGGGACAAGTCATGAGCAGTACTTC. Protein product: CASILSGTSHEQYF.

The chain carries TRBV24-1 and TRBJ2-7; D uncertain. The DNA end is more similar to TRBJ2-5, so the J call may be wrong. Germline V lookup: CDR1 KGHDR, CDR2 SFDVKD. This CDR3 has 12 residues. CDR3 in DNA: TGTGCCACCAGTGATAATGCGGAGACCCAGTACTTC. Its translation is CATSDNAETQYF.

This clonotype was counted between two and nine times. The chain couples TRBV25-1 to TRBJ2-6, with 8 bases that match TRBD1. The CDR3 spans 17 residues. V lost 2 bases, J lost 1 base, and 4 bases stayed unmatched. Germline loops: CDR1 MGHDK, CDR2 SYGVNS. CDR3 region: CASSEMQGASGANVLTF. CDR3 DNA: TGTGCCAGCAGTGAAATGCAGGGGGCATCTGGGGCCAACGTCCTGACTTTC.

This clonotype was counted a few times. The chain has TRBV6-5 and TRBJ2-7; TRBD1 matches 8 bases. The CDR3 covers 15 residues. V was pared by 0 bases and J by 2 bases, with 3 bases of the junction left unmatched. Germline CDR1 is MNHEY and CDR2 is SVGAGI. CDR3 nucleotides: TGTGCCAGCAGTTACTCGGGACAGGTGCCCTACGAGCAGTACTTC. Protein product: CASSYSGQVPYEQYF.

A few counts support this clonotype. The chain uses TRBV5-1 and TRBJ2-7; D is uncertain. The germline V gene encodes CDR1 SGHRS and CDR2 YFSETQ. Trimming took off 4 bases at V and 7 bases at J, with 9 bases between the two ends. The CDR3 totals 11 residues. Here the CDR3 reads CASSNNNEQYF. Here the CDR3 DNA reads TGCGCCAGCAGCAATAACAATGAGCAGTACTTC.

V is TRBV7-9 and J is TRBJ2-1; 8 positions match TRBD2. CDR3 length equals 16 residues. V trimming: 5 bases; J trimming: 0 bases; junction bases outside the gene matches: 6. The germline V gene has CDR1 SEHNR and CDR2 FQNEAQ (reference sequence). Here the CDR3 reads CASSPGTRSSYNEQFF. CDR3 DNA sequence: TGTGCCAGCAGCCCGGGGACTAGAAGCTCCTACAATGAGCAGTTCTTC.

V and J are TRBV28 and TRBJ1-2; no firm D call. Germline CDR1 is MDHEN and CDR2 is SYDVKM. CDR3 length equals 13 residues. The ends were cut back, 6 bases at V and 4 bases at J, with 12 bases in the middle. As DNA, the CDR3 is TGTGCCAGCAGAGTCACCTCCCTCTATGGCTACACCTTC. Protein sequence: CASRVTSLYGYTF.

The chain links TRBV6-1 to TRBJ2-1; D is undetermined. The DNA matches TRBJ2-7 better at its end, which makes the J call doubtful. The CDR3 runs to 13 residues. Germline CDR1 is MNHNS and CDR2 is SASEGT. The CDR3 spells CASSEVAYNEQYF. The CDR3 DNA is TGTGCCAGCAGTGAGGTCGCGTACAATGAGCAGTACTTC.

The chain has TRBV4-1 and TRBJ2-7, with D unclear. The germline V and J ends were trimmed by 0 bases and 7 bases, with 7 bases remaining between them. The germline V gene has CDR1 MGHRA and CDR2 YSYEKL. CDR3 length: 12 amino acids. For the CDR3, the DNA is TGCGCCAGCAGCCAAGACCCTACAGAGCAGTACTTC. It translates to CASSQDPTEQYF.

About this clonotype itself: The germline gene is not matched at one end of the junction; a read error may be the cause. The rearrangement joins TRBV5-5 to TRBJ2-3; D is unresolved. There are 15 residues in the CDR3. In germline, CDR1 is SGHKS, CDR2 YYEKEE (reference sequence). DNA for the CDR3: TGTGTCAGCAGCTTGCAGGCGGTGATGGTTGATACGCAGTATTTT. This sequence encodes CVSSLQAVMVDTQYF.

The rearrangement links TRBV7-9 to TRBJ2-7; a weak D match, TRBD1 (7 bases). This CDR3 comprises 16 residues. Germline CDR1 SEHNR, CDR2 FQNEAQ (reference sequence). The V end was cut by 4 bases, the J end by 5 bases, with 21 bases between. For the CDR3, the DNA is TGTGCCAGCAGCTCCCCTGGAGGGGTCCAGGGGGACGAGCAGTACTTC. As protein: CASSSPGGVQGDEQYF.

This clonotype occurred a few times. This chain links TRBV10-3 with TRBJ2-7, with 15 bases that match TRBD2. There are 15 residues in the CDR3. The germline CDR1 and CDR2 sequences are ENHRY and SYGVKD. The J segment lost 6 bases and the V segment lost 6 bases, leaving 6 bases of the junction unmatched. DNA for the CDR3: TGTGCCATCAGCGCTGGACTAGCGGGAGGGGCCGAGCAGTACTTC. Protein sequence: CAISAGLAGGAEQYF.

The chain couples TRBV12-3 or TRBV12-4 to TRBJ1-5; D might be TRBD1 (6 bases). Trimming removed 5 bases from V and 0 bases from J, with 11 bases in between. There are 15 residues in the CDR3. DNA of the CDR3: TGTGCCAGCAGTCCAGGGGACAATAGCAATCAGCCCCAGCATTTT. Translated, it gives CASSPGDNSNQPQHF.

Of note for this clonotype: The germline gene is not matched at one end of the junction; a read error may be the cause. This chain connects TRBV6-1 to TRBJ2-3; D remains ambiguous. This CDR3 spans 16 amino acids. Germline loops: CDR1 MNHNS, CDR2 SASEGT. CDR3 residues: CANSEVGISFTDTQYF. The CDR3 DNA reads TGTGCCAACAGTGAGGTGGGCATCTCCTTCACAGATACGCAGTATTTT.

CDR3 bases: TGTGCCAGCAGTTCGACGGGCCCCGGGGGTTCGGCCGAGCAGTACTTC. As protein: CASSSTGPGGSAEQYF. This chain links TRBV27 with TRBJ2-7, with D perhaps matching TRBD2 (6 bases). V shed 4 bases and J shed 6 bases, with 22 bases lying between them. Per the germline V gene, CDR1 is MNHEY and CDR2 is SMNVEV (reference sequence). The CDR3 is 16 residues long.

This clonotype has more than one count but fewer than ten. V and J are TRBV4-2 and TRBJ2-5; TRBD2 matches 8 bases. The DNA end is more similar to TRBJ2-7, so the J call may be wrong. The CDR3 length is 15 residues. Looked up from germline, CDR1 is LGHNA and CDR2 is YNFKEQ. The CDR3 spells CASSQGSGGPYEQYF. CDR3 nucleotides: TGTGCCAGCAGCCAAGGGAGCGGGGGCCCCTACGAGCAGTACTTC.

This clonotype showed up just a few times. The chain couples TRBV7-9 to TRBJ2-7, with D tentatively TRBD1 or TRBD2 (5 bases each). CDR1 is SEHNR, CDR2 FQNEAQ, per germline (reference sequence). The CDR3 runs to 15 residues. Trimming removed 1 base at V and 2 bases at J, with 12 bases between. DNA of the CDR3: TGTGCCAGCAGCTTAGGCTCGCCGGGGCCCTACGAGCAGTACTTC. Protein sequence: CASSLGSPGPYEQYF.

Turning to this clonotype: One base away lies a much larger clone, so this may be a sequencing read error. The chain carries TRBV20-1 and TRBJ2-1; 9 bases match TRBD2. Judging by the DNA end, TRBJ2-7 fits better; the J call may be wrong. The CDR3 totals 14 residues. CDR1 is DFQATT and CDR2 is SNEGSKA in the germline V gene (reference sequence). Here the CDR3 DNA reads TGCAGTACTTTAGCGGGGGACTCCTACAATGAGCAGTACTTC. Its translation is CSTLAGDSYNEQYF.

This clonotype has a handful of counts. This rearrangement joins TRBV20-1 to TRBJ1-1; possibly TRBD1 for D (5 bases). Per the germline V gene, CDR1 is DFQATT and CDR2 is SNEGSKA (reference sequence). V was pared by 2 bases and J by 2 bases, with 12 bases between. The CDR3 has 14 residues. Written as DNA, the CDR3 is TGCAGTGCTAGACCCCAGGGCGGAAACACTGAAGCTTTCTTT. Its translation is CSARPQGGNTEAFF.

The chain employs TRBV20-1 and TRBJ2-5, with no clear D. With 7 bases removed from V and 1 base from J, the gap between germline ends came to 7 bases. Germline loops: CDR1 DFQATT, CDR2 SNEGSKA (reference sequence). The CDR3 sequence is 11 residues long. The CDR3 bases are TGCAGTGTGGCTCTCCAAGAGACCCAGTACTTC. Its translation is CSVALQETQYF.

The V call is TRBV7-8, the J call TRBJ2-5; D uncertain. The length of the CDR3 is 13 residues. The V gene lost 8 bases and the J gene lost 1 base, with 11 bases spanning the gap. CDR1 and CDR2 from the germline V gene are SGHVS and FQNEAQ. The CDR3 sequence: CASFLPGQETQYF. The CDR3, as DNA: TGTGCCAGCTTTCTTCCGGGCCAAGAGACCCAGTACTTC. Drawing the rest from reference TRBV7-8 and TRBJ2-5, the complete variable domain is GAGVSQSPRYKVAKRGQDVALRCDPISGHVSLFWYQQALGQGPEFLTYFQNEAQLDKSGLPSDRFFAERPEGSVSTLKIQRTQQEDSAVYLCASFLPGQETQYFGPGTRLLVL.

In this sample, this clonotype turned up many times. The gene calls are TRBV27 and TRBJ2-3, with D uncertain. The germline V gene has CDR1 MNHEY and CDR2 SMNVEV (reference sequence). V gave up 4 bases and J gave up 2 bases, with 10 bases separating them. The CDR3 totals 14 residues. The CDR3 loop reads CASSSALNTDTQYF. DNA of the CDR3: TGTGCCAGCAGTTCTGCTTTGAACACAGATACGCAGTATTTT.

The DNA of the CDR3 is TGTGCCAGCAGTGAATGGACAGGGGCCTCCTACGAGCAGTACTTC. Residues: CASSEWTGASYEQYF. The chain joins TRBV6-1 to TRBJ2-5; TRBD1 aligns across 9 bases. The DNA end favors TRBJ2-7, so the J call may be wrong. From germline, CDR1 is MNHNS and CDR2 SASEGT. The length of the CDR3 is 15 residues.